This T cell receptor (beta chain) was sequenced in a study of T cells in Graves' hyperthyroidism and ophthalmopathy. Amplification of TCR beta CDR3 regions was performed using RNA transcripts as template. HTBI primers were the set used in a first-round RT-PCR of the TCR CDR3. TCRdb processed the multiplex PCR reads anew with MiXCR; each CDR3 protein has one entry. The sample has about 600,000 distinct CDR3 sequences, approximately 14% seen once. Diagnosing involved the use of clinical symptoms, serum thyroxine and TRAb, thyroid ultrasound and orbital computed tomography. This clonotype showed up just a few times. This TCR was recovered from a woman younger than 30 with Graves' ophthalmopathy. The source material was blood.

DNA for the CDR3: TGTGCCAGCTCACCACCGGGACTACCTCCTGAGCAGTACTTC. It encodes CASSPPGLPPEQYF. The chain links TRBV18 to TRBJ2-7; 7 nucleotides agree with TRBD2. Germline lookup yields CDR1 KGHSH and CDR2 LQKENI. V was pared by 0 bases and J by 7 bases, with 6 bases of the junction left unmatched. The CDR3 has 14 amino acids. Complete variable domain (other parts from reference TRBV18 and TRBJ2-7): NAGVMQNPRHLVRRRGQEARLRCSPMKGHSHVYWYRQLPEEGLKFMVYLQKENIIDESGMPKERFSAEFPKEGPSILRIQQVVRGDSAAYFCASSPPGLPPEQYFGPGTRLTVT.